One and the same sample provided the 7 T cell receptor beta chains below, sequenced in a study of blood T cell repertoires in COVID-19. The table came from immunoSEQ multiplex PCR; TCRdb's copy has only in-frame clones and leaves some out. The sample gives fewer than 250,000 clones, roughly 80% of which show up once; about 10% is in the top ten. Sequencing was carried out using peripheral blood. The receptor set was obtained from an elderly woman with acute or convalescent COVID-19.

The V and J genes are TRBV30 and TRBJ2-5, with TRBD2 identical over 15 bases. Germline assignment: CDR1 GTSNPN and CDR2 SVGIG (reference sequence). This CDR3 has 19 amino acids. V lost 1 base and J lost 2; bases outside the gene matches: 11. The CDR3 protein is CAWSALTGTSGGLQETQYF. The CDR3 DNA reads TGTGCCTGGAGTGCCCTGACCGGGACTAGCGGGGGGCTGCAAGAGACCCAGTACTTC.

Turning to this clone: The germline gene is not matched at one end of the junction; a read error may be the cause. The chain recombines TRBV3-1 (or the pseudogene TRBV3-2) with TRBJ2-4; the match to TRBD2 covers 14 bases. The CDR3 is made up of 12 amino acids. Germline CDR1 reads LGHDT; CDR2 reads YNNKEL (reference sequence). CDR3 in amino acids: CASSLGLAGEHF. DNA for the CDR3: TGTGCCAGCAGCCTGGGACTAGCGGGAGAGCACTTC.

About this clone: Other nucleotide sequences from this sample produce the same CDR3. The chain couples TRBV3-1 (or the pseudogene TRBV3-2) to TRBJ1-6, with D unresolved. Germline V gene sequence: CDR1 LGHDT, CDR2 YNNKEL (reference sequence). CDR3 length equals 14 residues. The ends were cut back, 1 base at V and 6 bases at J, with 7 bases in the middle. CDR3 nucleotides: TGTGCCAGCAGCCAAGGACGGAGTAATTCACCCCTCCACTTT. This sequence encodes CASSQGRSNSPLHF.

The chain links TRBV30 to TRBJ1-1; the match to TRBD1 covers 7 bases. Germline V gene data show CDR1 as GTSNPN and CDR2 as SVGIG (reference sequence). The CDR3 totals 13 residues. J was trimmed by 0 bases and V by 5 bases; bases with no gene match: 3. CDR3 in DNA: TGTGCCTGGGCGGGACAGTTGAACACTGAAGCTTTCTTT. Its protein is CAWAGQLNTEAFF. The whole variable domain, remainder taken from reference TRBV30 and TRBJ1-1, is SQTIHQWPATLVQPVGSPLSLECTVEGTSNPNLYWYRQAAGRGLQLLFYSVGIGQISSEVPQNLSASRPQDRQFILSSKKLLLSDSGFYLCAWAGQLNTEAFFGQGTRLTVV.

V usage is TRBV12-3 or TRBV12-4 and J usage is TRBJ1-2; no definite D call. The CDR3 spans 12 residues. V was trimmed by 9 bases and J by 4 bases, leaving 12 bases between them. This CDR3 is CASRLDTYGYTF. The CDR3 bases are TGTGCCAGTAGACTAGATACCTATGGCTACACCTTC.

The rearrangement uses TRBV7-2 and TRBJ2-7; 14 bases map to TRBD2. Germline V gene sequence: CDR1 SGHTA, CDR2 FQGNSA. Trimming at V came to 2 bases and at J to 0 bases, leaving 9 bases not matched to a gene. The CDR3 extends over 19 amino acids. The CDR3 DNA reads as TGTGCCAGCAGCTTAAAGACTAGCGGGAGGGGGTTACCCTCCTACGAGCAGTACTTC. It yields the protein CASSLKTSGRGLPSYEQYF.

The rearrangement joins TRBV30 to TRBJ1-6; no clear D gene. Germline loops: CDR1 GTSNPN, CDR2 SVGIG (reference sequence). CDR3 size: 13 residues. Between the trimmed V and J ends, which lost 3 bases and 10 bases, there was a span of 13 bases. CDR3 DNA: TGTGCCTGGAGGCGGTTTTCCGACTCACCCCTCCACTTT. Its protein is CAWRRFSDSPLHF.